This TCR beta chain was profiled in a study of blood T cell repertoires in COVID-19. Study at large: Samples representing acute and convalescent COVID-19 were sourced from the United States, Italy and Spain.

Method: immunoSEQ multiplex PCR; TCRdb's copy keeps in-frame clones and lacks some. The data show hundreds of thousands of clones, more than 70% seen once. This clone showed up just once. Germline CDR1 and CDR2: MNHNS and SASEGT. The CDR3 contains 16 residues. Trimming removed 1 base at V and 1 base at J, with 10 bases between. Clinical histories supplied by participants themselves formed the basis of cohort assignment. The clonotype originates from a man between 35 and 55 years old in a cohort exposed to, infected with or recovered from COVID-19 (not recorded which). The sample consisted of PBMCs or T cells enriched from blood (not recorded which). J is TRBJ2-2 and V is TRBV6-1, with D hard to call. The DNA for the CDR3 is TGTGCCAGCAGTGAAGGACGTCCAGGGAACACCGGGGAGCTGTTTTTT. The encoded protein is CASSEGRPGNTGELFF.